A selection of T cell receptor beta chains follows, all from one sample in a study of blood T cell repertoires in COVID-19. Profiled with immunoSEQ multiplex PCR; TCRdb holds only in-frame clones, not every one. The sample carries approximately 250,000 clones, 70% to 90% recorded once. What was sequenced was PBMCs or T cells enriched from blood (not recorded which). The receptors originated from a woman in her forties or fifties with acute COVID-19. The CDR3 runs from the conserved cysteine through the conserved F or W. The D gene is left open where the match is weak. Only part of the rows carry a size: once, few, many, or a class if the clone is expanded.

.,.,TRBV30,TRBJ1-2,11,CAWTGGHGYTF,TGTGCCTGGACGGGGGGTCACGGCTACACCTTC
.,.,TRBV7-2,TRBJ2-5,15,CASQGPQVGQETQYF,TGTGCCAGCCAGGGGCCGCAAGTGGGGCAAGAGACCCAGTACTTC
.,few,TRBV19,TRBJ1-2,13,CASSIQGTYGYTF,TGTGCCAGTAGCATACAGGGCACATATGGCTACACCTTC
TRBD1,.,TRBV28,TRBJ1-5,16,CASSLVPGQGGQPQHF,TGTGCCAGCAGTTTAGTCCCCGGACAGGGAGGTCAGCCCCAGCATTTT
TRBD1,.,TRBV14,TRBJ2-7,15,CASSPTGNLPYEQYF,TGTGCCAGCAGCCCGACAGGGAATCTCCCCTACGAGCAGTACTTC
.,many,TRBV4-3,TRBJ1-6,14,CASSQDREASPLHF,TGCGCCAGCAGCCAAGATCGGGAGGCCTCACCCCTCCACTTT
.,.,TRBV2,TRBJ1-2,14,CASSATTVIGGYTF,TGTGCCAGCAGTGCGACCACAGTCATAGGCGGCTACACCTTC
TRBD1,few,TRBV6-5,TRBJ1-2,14,CASSRTTGTGGYTF,TGTGCCAGCAGTCGCACTACCGGGACAGGTGGCTACACCTTC
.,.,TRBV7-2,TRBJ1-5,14,CASSHSGRDQPQHF,TGTGCCAGCAGCCACTCCGGGAGGGATCAGCCCCAGCATTTT
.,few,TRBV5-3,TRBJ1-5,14,CARSFDSSNQPQHF,TGTGCCAGAAGCTTCGACAGTAGCAATCAGCCCCAGCATTTT
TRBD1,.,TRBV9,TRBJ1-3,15,CASSARGTGGNTIYF,TGTGCCAGCAGCGCCCGGGGGACAGGGGGAAACACCATATATTTT
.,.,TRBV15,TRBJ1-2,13,CATSPRRDYGYTF,TGTGCCACCAGCCCGAGACGGGACTATGGCTACACCTTC
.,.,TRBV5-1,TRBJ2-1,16,CASSHAQSWGFDEQFF,TGCGCCAGCAGCCATGCACAGTCGTGGGGCTTCGATGAGCAGTTCTTC
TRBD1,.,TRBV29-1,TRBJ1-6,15,CSVEDSTGENSPLHF,TGCAGCGTTGAAGATTCTACAGGGGAAAATTCACCCCTCCACTTT
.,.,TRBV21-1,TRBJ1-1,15,CASSLADRGYTEAFF,TGTGCCAGCAGCCTCGCGGACAGGGGGTACACTGAAGCTTTCTTT
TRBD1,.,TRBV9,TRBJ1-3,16,CASSPRTGHSGNTIYF,TGTGCCAGCAGCCCTCGGACAGGGCACTCTGGAAACACCATATATTTT
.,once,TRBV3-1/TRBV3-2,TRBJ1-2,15,CASSQESAGNYGYTF,TGTGCCAGCAGCCAAGAGTCGGCAGGGAACTATGGCTACACCTTC
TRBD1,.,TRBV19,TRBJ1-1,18,CASRTQGGARVVNTEAFF,TGTGCCAGTAGAACGCAGGGGGGCGCGAGGGTAGTGAACACTGAAGCTTTCTTT
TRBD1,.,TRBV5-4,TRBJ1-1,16,CASSLRSGGANTEAFF,TGTGCCAGCAGCTTAAGGTCAGGGGGCGCGAACACTGAAGCTTTCTTT
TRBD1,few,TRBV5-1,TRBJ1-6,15,CASSLGQGFGSPLHF,TGCGCCAGCAGCTTGGGACAGGGATTTGGTTCACCCCTCCACTTT
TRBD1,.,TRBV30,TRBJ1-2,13,CACGQATNYGYTF,TGTGCCTGCGGACAGGCCACTAACTATGGCTACACCTTC
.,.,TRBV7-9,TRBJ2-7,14,CASSFESKRYEQYF,TGTGCCAGCAGCTTCGAGAGTAAACGCTACGAGCAGTACTTC
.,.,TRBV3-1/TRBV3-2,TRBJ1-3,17,CASSPDLTARSGNTIYF,TGTGCCAGCAGCCCCGACCTGACAGCGCGCTCTGGAAACACCATATATTTT
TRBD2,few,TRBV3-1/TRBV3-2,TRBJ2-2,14,CASSQPGLAGELFF,TGTGCCAGCAGCCAACCTGGACTAGCCGGGGAGCTGTTTTTT
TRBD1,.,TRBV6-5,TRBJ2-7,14,CASKLGQGSYEQYF,TGTGCCAGCAAGCTAGGACAGGGCAGTTACGAGCAGTACTTC
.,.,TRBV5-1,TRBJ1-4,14,CASSTGWPNEKLFF,TGCGCCAGCAGCACCGGGTGGCCTAATGAAAAACTGTTTTTT
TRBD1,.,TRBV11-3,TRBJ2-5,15,CASSRGTGGEETQYF,TGTGCCAGCAGCCGCGGGACAGGGGGAGAGGAGACCCAGTACTTC
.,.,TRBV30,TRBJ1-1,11,CATSRASEAFF,TGTGCCACCTCGAGGGCCTCTGAAGCTTTCTTT
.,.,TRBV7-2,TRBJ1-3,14,CASSWAGAGNTIYF,TGTGCCAGCAGCTGGGCAGGGGCTGGAAACACCATATATTTT
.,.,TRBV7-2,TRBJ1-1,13,CASSLASQAEAFF,TGTGCCAGCAGCTTAGCGAGTCAGGCCGAAGCTTTCTTT
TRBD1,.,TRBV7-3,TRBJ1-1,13,CASSLTGDAEAFF,TGTGCCAGCAGCCTCACAGGGGACGCTGAAGCTTTCTTT
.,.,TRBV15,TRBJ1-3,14,CATSRGGAGNTIYF,TGTGCCACCAGCAGAGGAGGTGCTGGAAACACCATATATTTT
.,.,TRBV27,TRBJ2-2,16,CASSLSAGVDTGELFF,TGTGCCAGCAGTTTATCGGCGGGTGTGGACACCGGGGAGCTGTTTTTT
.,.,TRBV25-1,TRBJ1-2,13,CASSGTGNYGYTF,TGTGCCAGCAGTGGTACAGGGAACTATGGCTACACCTTC
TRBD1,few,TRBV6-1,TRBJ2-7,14,CASSERDSLGEQYF,TGTGCCAGCAGTGAAAGGGACAGTCTGGGCGAGCAGTACTTC